The T cell receptor (beta chain) under discussion was sequenced for a study of blood T cell repertoires in COVID-19. The data were produced by immunoSEQ multiplex PCR, yet TCRdb's version contains in-frame clones alone and is incomplete. The sample holds 90,000 to 110,000 clones, 85% seen once. V lost 4 bases and J lost 5; bases outside the gene matches: 2. The CDR3 contains 12 residues. Germline V gene data show CDR1 as SGDLS and CDR2 as YYNGEE. This TCR derives from a man aged 45-65 years with acute or convalescent COVID-19. The sample consisted of peripheral blood. The V and J genes are TRBV9 and TRBJ2-5; the match to TRBD2 covers 7 bases. As DNA, the CDR3 is TGTGCCAGCAGCCGGGGGGATGAGACCCAGTACTTC. It specifies CASSRGDETQYF.